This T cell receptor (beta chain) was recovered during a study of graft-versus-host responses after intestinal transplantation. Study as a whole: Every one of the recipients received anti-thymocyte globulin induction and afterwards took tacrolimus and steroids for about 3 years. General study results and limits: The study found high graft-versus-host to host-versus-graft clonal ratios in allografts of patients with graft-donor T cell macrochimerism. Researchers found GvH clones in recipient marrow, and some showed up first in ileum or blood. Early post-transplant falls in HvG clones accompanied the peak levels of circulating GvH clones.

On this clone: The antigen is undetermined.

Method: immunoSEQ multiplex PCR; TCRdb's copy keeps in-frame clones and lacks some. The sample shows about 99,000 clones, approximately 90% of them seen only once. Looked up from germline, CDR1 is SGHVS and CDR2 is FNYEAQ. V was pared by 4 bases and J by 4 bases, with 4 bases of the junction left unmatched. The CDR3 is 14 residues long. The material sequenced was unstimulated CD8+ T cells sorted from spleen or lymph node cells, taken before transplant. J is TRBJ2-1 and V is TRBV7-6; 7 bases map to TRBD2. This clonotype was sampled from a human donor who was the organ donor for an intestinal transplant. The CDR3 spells CASSSFGGYNEQFF. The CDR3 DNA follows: TGTGCCAGCAGCTCCTTCGGGGGGTACAATGAGCAGTTCTTC.